The clone carrying this T cell receptor (beta chain) was found a few times. The antigen is not known. The sample comes from a study of T cells after yellow fever vaccination. Study-level findings and limits: The CD4 compartment and the CD8 compartment contained a small share of clonotypes in common. Booster sampling recovered most clones from primary vaccination (96% CD4, 80% to 90% CD8).

The germline V gene has CDR1 SGHNT and CDR2 YYREEE (reference sequence). V dropped 2 bases and J dropped 3 bases, with 10 bases sitting between them. This CDR3 is built from 14 residues. MiXCR was run by TCRdb on the 5' RACE reads, yielding one entry per CDR3 protein. This table has fewer than 400,000 distinct CDR3 sequences, about 10% appearing once. This rearrangement joins TRBV5-4 to TRBJ2-3; D ambiguous. The clonotype was recovered from a man aged 18 to 30 who received the YFV17D yellow fever vaccine. The sequencing here drew on CD4+ T cells sorted from PBMCs, taken 45 days after the yellow fever booster vaccination. The CDR3 region is CASSFNLGTDTQYF. CDR3 sequence (DNA): TGTGCCAGCAGCTTTAATTTGGGGACAGATACGCAGTATTTT.